This passage covers 21 T cell receptor beta chains from one sample sequenced in a study of shared clonotypes between healthy human individuals. Libraries were prepared by immunoSEQ multiplex PCR; TCRdb keeps only in-frame clonotypes and omits some of them. The sample shows around 990,000 clones, approximately 80% of them seen only once. Material: memory CD4+ T cells from PBMCs. Specified subset: CD45RA-negative fraction. These receptors were collected from a young man in good health. Some clones in this sample may be carry-over from other donors' samples.

The chain uses TRBV11-2 and TRBJ2-7; no definite D call. CDR3 length: 14 residues. Trimming left V 4 bases short and J 3 bases short, with 13 bases between. Per the germline V gene, CDR1 is SGHAT and CDR2 is FQNNGV. This CDR3 reads CASSSNQGIYEQYF. CDR3 coding DNA: TGTGCCAGCAGCTCCAACCAAGGGATCTACGAGCAGTACTTC.

Concerning this clone itself: This sequence may be a read error, since a much larger clone differs from it by one base. DNA of the CDR3: TGTGCCAGCAGCTTAGGAGGGGTCACAGATACGCAGTATTTT. It is translated as CASSLGGVTDTQYF. The chain uses TRBV7-8 and TRBJ2-3; D possibly matches TRBD1 or TRBD2 (5 bases each). This CDR3 spans 14 amino acids. Between the trimmed V and J ends, which lost 1 base and 2 bases, there was a span of 7 bases. Germline lookup yields CDR1 SGHVS and CDR2 FQNEAQ.

This rearrangement joins TRBV7-2 to TRBJ2-1, with 14 bases that match TRBD2. The V gene end was trimmed by 1 base and the J gene end by 8 bases; junction bases not matched to a gene: 4. CDR3 length equals 16 residues. Germline V gene lookup returns CDR1 SGHTA and CDR2 FQGNSA. The CDR3 spells CASSLVGTSGSDEQFF. CDR3 DNA: TGTGCCAGCAGCTTAGTTGGGACTAGCGGGAGTGATGAGCAGTTCTTC.

On this clone: Being one base from a much bigger clone, this may be a read error. This sample includes further DNA sequences coding for the same CDR3. The CDR3 DNA reads as TGTGCCAGCAGCCCGACCGAGAACACTGAAGCTTTCTTT. This sequence encodes CASSPTENTEAFF. The rearrangement uses TRBV7-9 and TRBJ1-1; D remains unclear. The CDR3 is made up of 13 amino acids. The V end lost 5 bases, the J end lost 1 base, and 8 bases lay between the germline ends. Germline V gives CDR1 SEHNR, CDR2 FQNEAQ (reference sequence). The full variable domain, its missing parts supplied by reference TRBV7-9 and TRBJ1-1, is DTGVSQNPRHKITKRGQNVTFRCDPISEHNRLYWYRQTLGQGPEFLTYFQNEAQLEKSRLLSDRFSAERPKGSFSTLEIQRTEQGDSAMYLCASSPTENTEAFFGQGTRLTVV.

For this clone: A far larger clone is off by one base, so a read error is likely. The chain recombines TRBV30 with TRBJ2-5; D is possibly TRBD1 (5 bases). Germline V gene data show CDR1 as GTSNPN and CDR2 as SVGIG (reference sequence). The CDR3 is 14 residues long. V was cut by 5 bases and J by 0 bases, with 13 bases left in between. The CDR3 coding sequence is TGTGCCTGGGGCCGACAGATCTACCAAGAGACCCAGTACTTC. Protein sequence: CAWGRQIYQETQYF.

The chain couples TRBV6-1 to TRBJ1-5; 7 bases are a match to TRBD1. The junction had 8 bases not matched to a gene; V was cut back by 0 bases and J by 6 bases. Germline V gives CDR1 MNHNS, CDR2 SASEGT. The CDR3 sequence is 16 residues long. The CDR3 bases are TGTGCCAGCAGTGAAGCCCAGGGGGGCGAAGGTCAGCCCCAGCATTTT. It is translated as CASSEAQGGEGQPQHF.

This chain joins TRBV5-6 and TRBJ1-5, with D possibly matching TRBD1 (5 bases). The CDR3 loop spans 13 amino acids. Germline V CDR1 and CDR2: SGHDT, YYEEEE. V gave up 1 base and J gave up 9 bases, with 11 bases separating them. CDR3 DNA sequence: TGTGCCAGCAGCTTGACAGGCCGGGGGCCCCAGCATTTT. This sequence encodes CASSLTGRGPQHF.

This clone was detected only a few times. The CDR3, as DNA: TGTGCCAGCTCACGGGCTGAGGGCCACGATACGCAGTATTTT. It translates to CASSRAEGHDTQYF. The chain combines TRBV18 with TRBJ2-3; D perhaps matches TRBD2 (5 bases). V dropped 4 bases and J dropped 6 bases, with 14 bases sitting between them. The CDR3 is 14 residues long. In germline, CDR1 is KGHSH, CDR2 LQKENI.

This chain connects TRBV7-2 to TRBJ2-7, with 12 bases matching TRBD1. V gave up 4 bases and J gave up 5 bases; unmatched junction bases: 9. The germline V gene has CDR1 SGHTA and CDR2 FQGNSA. The CDR3 has 16 residues. CDR3: CASSSPRDRGHHEQYF. As DNA, the CDR3 is TGTGCCAGCAGCTCGCCCCGGGACAGGGGGCACCACGAGCAGTACTTC.

This rearrangement joins TRBV30 to TRBJ2-2, with unresolved D. The germline CDR1 and CDR2 sequences are GTSNPN and SVGIG (reference sequence). The V end lost 0 bases, the J end lost 4 bases, and 9 bases lay between the germline ends. This CDR3 region has 14 residues. The CDR3 sequence: CAWSVRSFTGELFF. Written as DNA, the CDR3 is TGTGCCTGGAGTGTACGGAGCTTCACCGGGGAGCTGTTTTTT.

Concerning this clone itself: Additional DNA sequences in this sample encode the identical CDR3. The chain has TRBV5-1 and TRBJ2-5, with D maybe TRBD1 (6 bases). Trimming removed 0 bases at V and 1 base at J, with 10 bases between. The germline V gene has CDR1 SGHRS and CDR2 YFSETQ. The CDR3 length is 15 residues. The CDR3 bases are TGCGCCAGCAGCTTGGCGGGGACATCCCAAGAGACCCAGTACTTC. Translation: CASSLAGTSQETQYF.

A remark on this clone: The sample has other DNA sequences that encode this CDR3 too. The chain recombines TRBV5-1 with TRBJ2-5; TRBD2 aligns across 14 bases. The germline V gene encodes CDR1 SGHRS and CDR2 YFSETQ. This CDR3 comprises 16 residues. Trimming cost V 4 bases and J 4 bases; bases outside gene matches: 6. The chain's CDR3 is CASSPGLAGVGETQYF. The CDR3 DNA follows: TGCGCCAGCAGCCCGGGACTAGCGGGAGTGGGAGAGACCCAGTACTTC.

CDR3: CASSLTQANGEQFF. CDR3 DNA sequence: TGCGCCAGCAGCTTGACCCAGGCCAATGGTGAGCAGTTCTTC. The genes are TRBV5-1 and TRBJ2-1; D not resolved. Trimming cost V 1 base and J 9 bases, with 14 bases left between them. This CDR3 has 14 amino acids. Germline V gives CDR1 SGHRS, CDR2 YFSETQ.

A single count supports this clone. This sequence joins TRBV11-2 and TRBJ2-5; 8 nucleotides line up with TRBD1. Trimming removed 5 bases from V and 5 bases from J; junction bases left unmatched: 7. The germline V gene encodes CDR1 SGHAT and CDR2 FQNNGV. There are 14 residues in the CDR3. The CDR3 nucleotides are TGTGCCAGCAGCCCGCAGGGGGCGGTGGAGACCCAGTACTTC. It specifies CASSPQGAVETQYF.

The V gene is TRBV27, the J gene TRBJ2-5; 11 nucleotides line up with TRBD2. Germline CDR1 is MNHEY and CDR2 is SMNVEV (reference sequence). The junction had 14 bases not matched to a gene; V was cut back by 7 bases and J by 4 bases. The CDR3 is 17 residues long. The CDR3 DNA reads TGTGCCAGCAAGGGCCTAGCGGGAGGTGAGGGGGGAGAGACCCAGTACTTC. Amino acid sequence: CASKGLAGGEGGETQYF.

The chain uses TRBV25-1 and TRBJ1-3, with D unclear. CDR1 and CDR2 (germline): MGHDK, SYGVNS. Trimming removed 3 bases at V and 5 bases at J, with 2 bases between. The CDR3 is made up of 11 amino acids. CDR3 DNA sequence: TGTGCCAGCAGTGAGCGAAACACCATATATTTT. This translates into CASSERNTIYF.

The chain uses TRBV19 and TRBJ1-5; no firm D call. Trimming took 1 base from V and 5 from J, leaving 15 bases between them. The CDR3 extends over 16 amino acids. In germline, CDR1 is LNHDA, CDR2 SQIVND (reference sequence). The CDR3: CASSIVVGLRDQPQHF. For the CDR3, the DNA is TGTGCCAGTAGTATAGTGGTAGGGCTCCGGGATCAGCCCCAGCATTTT.

The chain combines TRBV7-2 with TRBJ1-2; a weak D match, TRBD1 (5 bases). Germline-derived CDR1 and CDR2 are SGHTA and FQGNSA. V lost 3 bases and J 2 bases, leaving 10 bases between the germline ends. The CDR3 has 14 residues. This chain's CDR3 is CASSFQRGNYGYTF. The CDR3 DNA reads TGTGCCAGCAGCTTTCAAAGGGGCAACTATGGCTACACCTTC.

As DNA, the CDR3 is TGTGCCATCAGTGAGCGCAGGGGTGATGCTGGAAACACCATATATTTT. Translated, it gives CAISERRGDAGNTIYF. The chain links TRBV10-3 to TRBJ1-3; TRBD1 is a possible D gene (6 bases). Per the germline V gene, CDR1 is ENHRY and CDR2 is SYGVKD. CDR3 length: 16 residues. V lost 2 bases, J lost 2 bases, and 13 bases lay in between.

The chain links TRBV4-3 to TRBJ1-5; 7 positions match TRBD1. The CDR3 is made up of 17 amino acids. Per the germline V gene, CDR1 is LGHNA and CDR2 is YSLEER. V shed 4 bases and J 3 bases; nucleotides not matched to a gene: 12. The CDR3 nucleotides are TGCGCCAGCAGCCGGCTAGAGAGGGGGCAGCCCAATCAGCCCCAGCATTTT. Its protein is CASSRLERGQPNQPQHF.

The V gene is TRBV7-3, the J gene TRBJ2-1; D is unresolved. Germline loops: CDR1 SGHTA, CDR2 FQGTGA. CDR3 size: 13 residues. Trimming left V 1 base short and J 5 bases short, with 6 bases between. CDR3 amino acids: CASSLSRDNEQFF. DNA of the CDR3: TGTGCCAGCAGCTTAAGTCGCGACAATGAGCAGTTCTTC. Full variable domain (outside the CDR3, taken from reference TRBV7-3 and TRBJ2-1): GAGVSQTPSNKVTEKGKYVELRCDPISGHTALYWYRQSLGQGPEFLIYFQGTGAADDSGLPNDRFFAVRPEGSVSTLKIQRTERGDSAVYLCASSLSRDNEQFFGPGTRLTVL.